Following are 16 T cell receptor beta chains from one sample sequenced in a study of spatial heterogeneity in lung cancer. Time point given: sample taken at primary tumor resection. Unsorted whole RNA samples from tumor, nontumor lung or frozen PBMC were sequenced. TCRdb passed the 5' RACE reads through MiXCR, listing each CDR3 protein once. The profile shows roughly 11,000 distinct CDR3 sequences, around 4% of them singletons. The source material was normal lung tissue next to the tumor, sampled at surgery. The source is a male donor with early-stage non-small cell lung cancer.

This clonotype was recorded many times. Found in a library prepared for alpha chains, this beta chain is an off-target read, and its abundance has little meaning. The rearrangement uses TRBV12-3 or TRBV12-4 and TRBJ2-1; 8 nucleotides agree with TRBD2. The CDR3 spans 14 residues. V trimming: 8 bases; J trimming: 4 bases; junction bases outside the gene matches: 7. The DNA for the CDR3 is TGTGCCAGCGAGCGGGAGAGGGAATACAATGAGCAGTTCTTC. Its translation: CASEREREYNEQFF.

This clonotype appeared many times. Because this beta chain is a stray read in a library intended to capture alpha chains, its abundance should not be given much weight. This chain joins TRBV6-5 and TRBJ1-3; unclear D gene. The CDR3 is 14 amino acids. CDR1 is MNHEY, CDR2 SVGAGI, per germline. Trimming cost V 5 bases and J 0 bases, with 8 bases left between them. The CDR3 reads CASSAPRSGNTIYF. In nucleotides, the CDR3 is TGTGCCAGCAGTGCCCCCCGCTCTGGAAACACCATATATTTT.

This clonotype was detected a few times. A library made for alpha chains picked up this beta chain off target, so its size means little. V and J are TRBV18 and TRBJ2-1; unclear D gene. V was trimmed by 4 bases and J by 7 bases, leaving 8 bases between them. Germline V gene lookup returns CDR1 KGHSH and CDR2 LQKENI. CDR3 length equals 12 residues. As DNA, the CDR3 is TGTGCCAGCTCACTTCTAGGGAATGAGCAGTTCTTC. It specifies CASSLLGNEQFF.

This clonotype has a count of ten or more. As an off-target read in a library built for alpha chains, this beta chain has a frequency of little significance. This chain connects TRBV12-3 or TRBV12-4 to TRBJ2-1; 9 bases align to TRBD2. After removal of 2 bases from V and 3 bases from J, the junction contained 5 bases not matched to a gene. The CDR3 is 16 amino acids. The CDR3 is CASSLNPSGIYNEQFF. CDR3 coding DNA: TGTGCCAGCAGTTTAAACCCTAGCGGGATCTACAATGAGCAGTTCTTC.

This clonotype was picked up many times. Found in a library prepared for alpha chains, this beta chain is an off-target read, and its abundance has little meaning. The chain combines TRBV27 with TRBJ2-2, with TRBD2 identical over 7 bases. The junction had 8 bases not matched to a gene; V was cut back by 3 bases and J by 7 bases. Looked up from germline, CDR1 is MNHEY and CDR2 is SMNVEV (reference sequence). The CDR3 runs to 15 residues. In DNA, the CDR3 is TGTGCCAGCAGTTTGCGGGCGGGAGTAATCGGGGAGCTGTTTTTT. Its protein is CASSLRAGVIGELFF.

This clonotype was found many times. This beta chain came through as a stray read in a library set up for alpha chains, and its size says little. V is TRBV7-9 and J is TRBJ1-4, with 7 bases matching TRBD1. V lost 3 bases, J lost 5 bases, and 9 bases stayed unmatched. Germline lookup yields CDR1 SEHNR and CDR2 FQNEAQ (reference sequence). CDR3 size: 16 residues. The CDR3 bases are TGTGCCAGCAGCTTGCTCGGACAGGCTCTAAATGAAAAACTGTTTTTT. It is translated as CASSLLGQALNEKLFF.

Sample share makes this clonotype medium-sized. Because this beta chain is a stray read in a library intended to capture alpha chains, its abundance should not be given much weight. The chain links TRBV25-1 to TRBJ1-2, with D uncertain. Trimming took off 2 bases at V and 5 bases at J, with 15 bases between the two ends. This CDR3 region has 15 residues. Germline CDR1 reads MGHDK; CDR2 reads SYGVNS. As DNA, the CDR3 is TGTGCCAGCAGTGAACGGACCGCCGGTCGGTATGGCTACACCTTC. Protein sequence: CASSERTAGRYGYTF.

The table lists this clonotype with many counts. Little can be read into the size of this beta chain, an off-target read in a library designed for alpha chains. The chain links TRBV5-1 to TRBJ2-5; D not resolved. This CDR3 has 13 residues. Germline V gives CDR1 SGHRS, CDR2 YFSETQ. Trimming took off 3 bases at V and 5 bases at J, with 11 bases between the two ends. The CDR3 nucleotides read TGCGCCAGCAGCTCCTTAGAATGGGAGACCCAGTACTTC. Protein: CASSSLEWETQYF.

This clonotype was counted ten times or more. This beta chain was picked up by a library intended for alpha chains and is off target, so its count carries little meaning. In nucleotides, the CDR3 is TGTGCCATCAGTGAGTCTAGCGGGAGAACTAGTGATGGAGAGACCCAGTACTTC. Its protein product is CAISESSGRTSDGETQYF. The chain combines TRBV10-3 with TRBJ2-5, with 9 positions matching TRBD2. This CDR3 region has 18 residues. Germline values: CDR1 ENHRY, CDR2 SYGVKD. V lost 0 bases, J lost 4 bases, and 12 bases stayed unmatched.

This clonotype is labeled medium-sized. The size of this beta chain means little, since it is a stray read in a library made for alpha chains. CDR3 in amino acids: CASSQDLAGPNTGELFF. The CDR3 DNA follows: TGCGCCAGCAGCCAAGATCTTGCGGGCCCGAACACCGGGGAGCTGTTTTTT. V and J are TRBV4-3 and TRBJ2-2; possible D gene TRBD2, 5 bases. There are 17 residues in the CDR3. Germline assignment: CDR1 LGHNA and CDR2 YSLEER. Deletions cut 0 bases from V and 0 bases from J, with 11 bases between.

This clonotype was picked up many times. Since it is a stray read in a library aimed at alpha chains, this beta chain has a size that is not meaningful. The rearrangement links TRBV11-2 to TRBJ2-7, with 10 bases fitting TRBD2. The CDR3 is 15 residues long. Germline V lookup: CDR1 SGHAT, CDR2 FQNNGV. V shed 2 bases and J 0 bases; nucleotides not matched to a gene: 1. CDR3 bases: TGTGCCAGCAGCTTACAGCGGGAGGGCTCCTACGAGCAGTACTTC. Protein product: CASSLQREGSYEQYF.

This clonotype came up many times. This beta chain slipped into a library made for alpha chains as a stray read, so its size is not meaningful. This rearrangement joins TRBV13 to TRBJ2-4, with D possibly matching TRBD2 (6 bases). The germline CDR1 and CDR2 sequences are PRHDT and FYEKMQ (reference sequence). The V and J ends lost 0 bases and 9 bases respectively, with 12 bases between them. This CDR3 comprises 14 residues. The chain's CDR3 is CASSLGRDSSIQYF. Written as DNA, the CDR3 is TGTGCCAGCAGCTTAGGCCGGGACTCCTCCATTCAGTACTTC.

By share, this clonotype ranks as medium-sized. A library made for alpha chains picked up this beta chain off target, so its size means little. The chain joins TRBV20-1 to TRBJ1-5, with a tentative D call TRBD1 (6 bases). The germline V gene encodes CDR1 DFQATT and CDR2 SNEGSKA (reference sequence). This CDR3 comprises 15 residues. V shed 6 bases and J shed 0 bases, with 15 bases lying between them. In nucleotides, the CDR3 is TGCAGTGCCATCGACAGGCGCTATAGCAATCAGCCCCAGCATTTT. It translates to CSAIDRRYSNQPQHF.

This clonotype was counted ten times or more. Because the library targeted alpha chains, this beta chain is an off-target read whose size means little. The chain recombines TRBV12-3 or TRBV12-4 with TRBJ1-3; 12 positions agree with TRBD1. Unmatched junction bases numbered 4, after V lost 6 bases and J lost 4 bases. The CDR3 spans 15 residues. The CDR3 protein is CASRGQGAHGNTIYF. CDR3 coding DNA: TGTGCCAGCAGGGGACAGGGGGCGCACGGAAACACCATATATTTT.

This clonotype was observed a handful of times. This beta chain represents an off-target read in a library built for alpha chains; its size is of limited meaning. The J gene is TRBJ2-1, the V gene TRBV5-1, with a tentative D call TRBD2 (6 bases). Germline V gives CDR1 SGHRS, CDR2 YFSETQ. V was pared by 1 base and J by 5 bases, with 13 bases between. The CDR3 sequence is 15 residues long. In nucleotides, the CDR3 is TGCGCCAGCAGCTTGCAGTCTAGCGATGACAATGAGCAGTTCTTC. Residues: CASSLQSSDDNEQFF.

As to this clonotype: With the library built for alpha chains, this beta chain is off target and its frequency is not meaningful. The chain recombines TRBV3-1 with TRBJ2-7; possible D gene TRBD2, 6 bases. CDR1 and CDR2 (germline): LGHDT, YNNKEL (reference sequence). The CDR3 is 14 amino acids. V was clipped by 4 bases and J by 3 bases, with 13 bases between them. The CDR3 sequence is CASSRATGDYEQYF. The CDR3 coding sequence is TGTGCCAGCAGCCGGGCCACGGGGGACTACGAGCAGTACTTC.